This section outlines one T cell receptor (beta chain) sequence together with its context. No antigen is known for it. Libraries were prepared by immunoSEQ multiplex PCR; TCRdb keeps only in-frame clonotypes and omits some of them. Of fewer than 120,000 clones in the sample, nearly 90% are singletons; the top ten hold around 3%. Germline lookup yields CDR1 LNHDA and CDR2 SQIVND (reference sequence). This CDR3 is 16 amino acids long. Trimming pared 8 bases from V and 0 bases from J, leaving 17 bases between. These data originate in a study of T cell responses to AZD1222 COVID-19 vaccine. Study-level points and caveats: Repertoires in all cases were sampled only once the peak T cell response had passed. Per reports, nearly half of all spike-specific TCRs target regions that are unmutated in variants. The span of vaccine-associated CD4 TCRs extended across spike, with dominance at 160-218 and 743-854. There were mostly white British donors and more females than males, and clonal diversity was possibly underestimated.

This chain uses TRBV19 with TRBJ1-5; D possibly corresponds to TRBD1 (5 bases). The source is an adult in good health. The sequenced sample was peripheral blood, obtained on day 0 of AZD1222 vaccination. This CDR3 is CASGPPQGRSNQPQHF. For the CDR3, the DNA is TGTGCCAGTGGGCCCCCCCAGGGACGTAGCAATCAGCCCCAGCATTTT.